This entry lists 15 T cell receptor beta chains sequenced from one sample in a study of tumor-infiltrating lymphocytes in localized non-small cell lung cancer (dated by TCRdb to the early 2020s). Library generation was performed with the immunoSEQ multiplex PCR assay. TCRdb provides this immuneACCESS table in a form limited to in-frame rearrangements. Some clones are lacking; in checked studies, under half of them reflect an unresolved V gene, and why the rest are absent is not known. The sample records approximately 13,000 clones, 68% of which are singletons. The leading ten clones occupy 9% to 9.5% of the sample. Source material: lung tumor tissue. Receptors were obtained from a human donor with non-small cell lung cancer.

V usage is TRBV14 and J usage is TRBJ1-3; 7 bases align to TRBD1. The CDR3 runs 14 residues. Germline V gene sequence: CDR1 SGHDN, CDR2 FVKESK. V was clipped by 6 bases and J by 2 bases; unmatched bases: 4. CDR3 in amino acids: CASSRDSTGNTIYF. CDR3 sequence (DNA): TGTGCCAGCAGTCGGGACAGCACTGGAAACACCATATATTTT.

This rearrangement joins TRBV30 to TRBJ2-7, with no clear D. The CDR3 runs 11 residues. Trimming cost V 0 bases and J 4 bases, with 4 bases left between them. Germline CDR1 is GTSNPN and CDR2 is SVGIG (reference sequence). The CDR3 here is CAWSVLYEQYF. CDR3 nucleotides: TGTGCCTGGAGTGTCCTATACGAGCAGTACTTC.

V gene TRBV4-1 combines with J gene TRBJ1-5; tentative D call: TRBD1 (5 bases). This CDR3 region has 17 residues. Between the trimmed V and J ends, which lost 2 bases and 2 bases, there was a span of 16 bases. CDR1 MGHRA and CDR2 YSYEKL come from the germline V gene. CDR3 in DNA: TGCGCCAGCAGCCAATTTGGCGGGGGAGGCGGCAATCAGCCCCAGCATTTT. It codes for CASSQFGGGGGNQPQHF.

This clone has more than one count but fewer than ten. The CDR3 region is CASSDRRTEAFF. The CDR3 bases are TGTGCCAGCAGTGATCGGAGAACTGAAGCTTTCTTT. V is TRBV6-1 and J is TRBJ1-1; D gene ambiguous. The CDR3 covers 12 residues. V dropped 3 bases and J dropped 5 bases, with 7 bases sitting between them. Germline-derived CDR1 and CDR2 are MNHNS and SASEGT.

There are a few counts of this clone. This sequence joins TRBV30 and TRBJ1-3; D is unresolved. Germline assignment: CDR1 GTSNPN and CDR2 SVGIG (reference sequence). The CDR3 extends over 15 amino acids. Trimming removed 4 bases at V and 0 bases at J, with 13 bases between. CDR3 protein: CAWTDLARSGNTIYF. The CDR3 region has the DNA TGTGCCTGGACTGATTTAGCCCGCTCTGGAAACACCATATATTTT.

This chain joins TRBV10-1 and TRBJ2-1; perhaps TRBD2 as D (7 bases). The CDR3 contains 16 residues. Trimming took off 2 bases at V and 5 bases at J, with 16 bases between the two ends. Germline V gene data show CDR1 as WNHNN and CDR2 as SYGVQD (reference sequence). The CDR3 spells CASSERGGDPHNEQFF. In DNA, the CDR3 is TGCGCCAGCAGTGAGAGGGGGGGGGACCCCCACAATGAGCAGTTCTTC.

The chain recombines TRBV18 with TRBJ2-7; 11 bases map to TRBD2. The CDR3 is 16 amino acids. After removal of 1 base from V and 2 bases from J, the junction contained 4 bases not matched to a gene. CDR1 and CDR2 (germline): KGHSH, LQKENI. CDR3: CASSPRSGGDPYEQYF. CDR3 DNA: TGTGCCAGCTCACCACGTAGCGGGGGGGACCCCTACGAGCAGTACTTC.

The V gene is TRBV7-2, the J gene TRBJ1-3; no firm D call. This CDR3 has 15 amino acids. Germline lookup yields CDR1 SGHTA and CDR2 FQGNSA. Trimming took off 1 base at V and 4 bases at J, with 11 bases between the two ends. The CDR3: CASSLDSGVGNTIYF. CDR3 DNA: TGTGCCAGCAGCTTAGATTCGGGAGTGGGAAACACCATATATTTT.

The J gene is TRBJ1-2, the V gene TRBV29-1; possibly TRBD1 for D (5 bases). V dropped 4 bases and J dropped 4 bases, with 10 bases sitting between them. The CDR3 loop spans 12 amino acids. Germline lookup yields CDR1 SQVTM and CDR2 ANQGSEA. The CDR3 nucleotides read TGCAGCGTTGGGGGGGGTCTCTATGGCTACACCTTC. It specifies CSVGGGLYGYTF.

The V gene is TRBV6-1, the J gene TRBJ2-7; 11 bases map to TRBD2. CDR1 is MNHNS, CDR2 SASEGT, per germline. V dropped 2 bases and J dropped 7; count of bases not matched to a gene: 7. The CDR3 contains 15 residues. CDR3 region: CASSELGLAGTEQYF. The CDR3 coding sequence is TGTGCCAGCAGTGAACTCGGACTAGCGGGTACAGAGCAGTACTTC.

The CDR3 region is CASSARQGAGNEQYF. DNA of the CDR3: TGTGCCAGTAGTGCGCGACAGGGGGCAGGAAACGAGCAGTACTTC. The chain employs TRBV19 and TRBJ2-7, with TRBD1 matching over 10 bases. Germline V gene sequence: CDR1 LNHDA, CDR2 SQIVND (reference sequence). The CDR3 covers 15 residues. V lost 5 bases to trimming and J lost 5 bases; unmatched junction nucleotides: 9.

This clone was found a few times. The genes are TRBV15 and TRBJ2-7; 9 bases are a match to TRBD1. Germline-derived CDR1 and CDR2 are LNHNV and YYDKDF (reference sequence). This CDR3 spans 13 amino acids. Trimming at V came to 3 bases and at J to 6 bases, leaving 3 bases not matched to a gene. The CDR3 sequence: CATSRDRGREQYF. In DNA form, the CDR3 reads TGTGCCACCAGCAGGGACAGGGGTCGCGAGCAGTACTTC.

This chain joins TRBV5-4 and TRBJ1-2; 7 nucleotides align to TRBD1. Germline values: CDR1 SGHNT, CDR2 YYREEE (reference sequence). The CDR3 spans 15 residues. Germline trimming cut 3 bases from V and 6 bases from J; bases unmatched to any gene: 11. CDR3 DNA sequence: TGTGCCAGCAGCTCCCGGGACAGCGGTTTGGATGGCTACACCTTC. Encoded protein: CASSSRDSGLDGYTF. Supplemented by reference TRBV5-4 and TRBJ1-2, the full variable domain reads ETGVTQSPTHLIKTRGQQVTLRCSSQSGHNTVSWYQQALGQGPQFIFQYYREEENGRGNFPPRFSGLQFPNYSSELNVNALELDDSALYLCASSSRDSGLDGYTFGSGTRLTVV.

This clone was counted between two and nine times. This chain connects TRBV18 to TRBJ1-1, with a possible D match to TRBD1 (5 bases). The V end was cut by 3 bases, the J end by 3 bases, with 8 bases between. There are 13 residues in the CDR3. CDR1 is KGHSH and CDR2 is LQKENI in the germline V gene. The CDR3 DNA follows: TGTGCCAGCTCACCCTTACAGGACACTGAAGCTTTCTTT. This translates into CASSPLQDTEAFF.

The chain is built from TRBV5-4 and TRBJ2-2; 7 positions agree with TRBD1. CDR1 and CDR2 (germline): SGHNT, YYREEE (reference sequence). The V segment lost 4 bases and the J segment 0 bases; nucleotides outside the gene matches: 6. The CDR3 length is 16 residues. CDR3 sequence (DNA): TGTGCCAGCAGCACGAACCAGGGGGCGAACACCGGGGAGCTGTTTTTT. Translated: CASSTNQGANTGELFF.